This paragraph covers one T cell receptor (beta chain) sequence. What it binds is not known. The sample comes from a study of cytomegalovirus exposure and HLA in healthy donors. Across the study: Researchers previously reported finding fewer than 120 million unique TCR beta sequences from about 200 million T cells.

Study conclusions and caveats: The study found most TCR sequences rare, yet found some public TCRs in many donors. As confirmed in vitro, a few CMV-associated chains were specific for CMV antigens.

PCR primers comprised 60 Vbeta and 13 Jbeta primers. Profiling relied on immunoSEQ multiplex PCR, and the TCRdb table lists in-frame clones only, not all of them. The table shows about 150,000 clones, with 70% occurring only once. The specimen was PBMCs. The sequence was obtained from a woman in her sixties in good health and CMV-seropositive.

CDR3 in amino acids: CASTPPGYTGELFF. CDR3 coding DNA: TGTGCCAGCACCCCGCCGGGGTACACCGGGGAGCTGTTTTTT. The V gene is TRBV28, the J gene TRBJ2-2, with D tentatively TRBD2 (5 bases). V was pared by 7 bases and J by 3 bases, with 12 bases between. This CDR3 has 14 amino acids. Germline loops: CDR1 MDHEN, CDR2 SYDVKM.